This TCR beta chain was recovered during a study of T cell repertoires in cytomegalovirus infection. Across the whole study: Both CMV infection and a matching HLA type were indicated by public TCR beta signatures. Overall study findings and caveats: Within the response measured ex vivo, HLA-C-restricted CMV-specific TCR beta clonotypes were dominant. Identification of carriers of CMV plus the relevant HLA was performed using cumulative public TCR beta family frequency.

TCRdb reprocessed the reads with MiXCR, giving one entry per CDR3 protein. The sample carries more than 110,000 distinct CDR3 sequences, about 32% recorded once. Trimming pared 10 bases from V and 7 bases from J, leaving 16 bases between. This CDR3 contains 12 residues. CDR1 is MDHEN and CDR2 is SYDVKM in the germline V gene. This clonotype was seen ten or more times. Its cognate antigen is unknown. The receptor comes from a human donor in good health (CMV status not recorded). Some clones in this sample may be carry-over from other donors' samples. The chain uses TRBV28 and TRBJ1-1; tentatively, D is TRBD1 (5 bases). The sequenced sample was CD8+ T cells from cultured PBMCs, obtained from culture after CMV antigen stimulation. CDR3 DNA: TGTGCCATCCACCGCCGGGGACGTGAAGCTTTCTTT. Protein: CAIHRRGREAFF.